The T cell receptor (beta chain) described here comes from a study of Ad26.COV2.S vaccination and SARS-CoV-2 variants (dated by TCRdb to about 2021). Describing the broader study: Donors in the vaccine arm were drawn from COV1001, a phase I-IIa trial of Ad26.COV2.S in healthy adults that was multicentre, randomized, double-blind and placebo-controlled. TCRbeta repertoire sequencing was used to assess the specificity and breadth of SARS-CoV-2-reactive T cell receptors after Ad26.COV2.S vaccination. Participants in the trial were split at random into five groups of five each, receiving low-dose or high-dose Ad26.COV2.S once or twice, or else placebo on both occasions. Throughout the experiments and outcome assessment, investigators stayed blinded to trial group allocation. Ad26.COV2.S was administered intramuscularly at a dose of 5x10^10 or 1x10^11 viral particles, either as one shot or as two shots given 56 days apart. The TCR-sequenced set comprised about 32 samples: some 19 Ad26.COV2.S vaccine recipients, 5 placebo recipients and 8 SARS-CoV-2 convalescent individuals. Overall study results and their limits: Substantial breadth of spike-specific CD8+ and CD4+ T cell responses was reported after vaccination. According to the authors, total T cell responses may have been underestimated by the TCR breadth and depth analyses. Vaccine and placebo recipients had similar non-spike TCR breadth, a finding consistent with the vaccine containing only spike. Higher spike-specific TCR breadth was observed in Ad26.COV2.S recipients than in placebo recipients (P = 0.0014). The study was not powered to compare responses between vaccine doses or regimens.

According to the study, the label for this sample's treatment or condition signals: roughly 18 received Ad26.COV2.S at low or high dose, single or two shots; 5 received placebo; per-sample allocation not given. For vaccine and placebo recipients, repertoires were sequenced using samples collected on day 63 after the first injection. Cohort 1b enrolled roughly 25 adults aged 18-55 years at a single site in Boston, USA, between 29 July and 7 August 2020. Ad26.COV2.S was a replication-incompetent adenovirus type 26 vector expressing a prefusion-stabilized SARS-CoV-2 spike protein from the original Wuhan strain. The immunoSEQ Assay was used to sequence TCRbeta CDR3 regions. After extraction, genomic DNA underwent amplification by bias-controlled multiplex PCR, followed by high-throughput sequencing. In the authors' own workflow: To quantify the absolute abundance of each unique TCRbeta CDR3 region, sequences were collapsed and filtered. T cell fraction was estimated by normalization of TCRbeta template counts to usable DNA, with usable DNA being measured through amplification of reference genes present in all nucleated cells. Repertoire TCRs were annotated as SARS-CoV-2-specific by exact matching of V gene, CDR3 amino acid sequence and J gene to a known reactive TCR set. MIRA supplied the reference SARS-CoV-2 TCR set, which was filtered for enrichment in COVID-19-positive ImmuneCODE repertoires so that public or cross-reactive TCRs were removed. Drawing on the MIRA antigens, annotated TCRs were analysed further at the level of specific ORF or position within ORF. Breadth was defined as annotated unique rearrangements over total unique productive rearrangements; depth was the summed frequency of those rearrangements. Group comparisons of TCR breadth used two-sided Wilcoxon rank-sum tests. TCRdb mirrors the immuneACCESS table, restricted to in-frame sequences. Some clones are absent from its copies; in checked studies, under half trace to an unresolved V gene, and the reason for the others is unknown. For V, J and clone size, that table is used; D and trimming come from the DNA. The sample records hundreds of thousands of clones, about 90% of which are singletons. The ten largest clones represent around 1.5% of the sample.

The cysteine opens and the phenylalanine closes a CDR3 of 15 amino acids. CDR3 DNA only is kept here, 45 bases in frame from base 1. V trim: 6 bases; J trim: 3 bases; unmatched bases: 10. According to the germline V gene (reference sequence), CDR1 reads LNHDA and CDR2 reads SQIVND. On this clone: No cognate antigen has been identified for it. Base qualities are missing; no much larger clone stands one base away.

The source is a person between 18 and 65 years old who received the Ad26.COV2.S COVID-19 vaccine or a placebo. Sequencing used peripheral blood, obtained in a trial of Ad26.COV2.S vaccine versus placebo. The V gene is TRBV19 and the J gene is TRBJ2-5, and TRBD2 aligns with 7 junction nucleotides. The CDR3 protein sequence reads: CASSSPGTTKETQYF. The DNA sequence is as follows: TGTGCCAGTAGCTCCCCCGGGACTACTAAAGAGACCCAGTACTTC.